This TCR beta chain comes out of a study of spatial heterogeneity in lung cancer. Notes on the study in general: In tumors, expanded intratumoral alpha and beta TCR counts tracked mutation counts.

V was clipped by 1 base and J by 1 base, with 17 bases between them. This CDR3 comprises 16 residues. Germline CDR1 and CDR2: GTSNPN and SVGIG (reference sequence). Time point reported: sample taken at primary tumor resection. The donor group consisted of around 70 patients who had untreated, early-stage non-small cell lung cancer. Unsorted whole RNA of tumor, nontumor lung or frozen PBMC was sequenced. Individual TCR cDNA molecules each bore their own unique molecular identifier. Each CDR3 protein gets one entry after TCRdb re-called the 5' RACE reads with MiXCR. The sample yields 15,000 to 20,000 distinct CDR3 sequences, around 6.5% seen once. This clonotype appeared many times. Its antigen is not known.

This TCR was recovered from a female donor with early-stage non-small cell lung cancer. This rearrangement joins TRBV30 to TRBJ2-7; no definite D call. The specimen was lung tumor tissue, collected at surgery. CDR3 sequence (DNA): TGTGCCTGGAGTGACAGCTACAGCAAAACTTCCTACGAGCAGTACTTC. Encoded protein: CAWSDSYSKTSYEQYF.